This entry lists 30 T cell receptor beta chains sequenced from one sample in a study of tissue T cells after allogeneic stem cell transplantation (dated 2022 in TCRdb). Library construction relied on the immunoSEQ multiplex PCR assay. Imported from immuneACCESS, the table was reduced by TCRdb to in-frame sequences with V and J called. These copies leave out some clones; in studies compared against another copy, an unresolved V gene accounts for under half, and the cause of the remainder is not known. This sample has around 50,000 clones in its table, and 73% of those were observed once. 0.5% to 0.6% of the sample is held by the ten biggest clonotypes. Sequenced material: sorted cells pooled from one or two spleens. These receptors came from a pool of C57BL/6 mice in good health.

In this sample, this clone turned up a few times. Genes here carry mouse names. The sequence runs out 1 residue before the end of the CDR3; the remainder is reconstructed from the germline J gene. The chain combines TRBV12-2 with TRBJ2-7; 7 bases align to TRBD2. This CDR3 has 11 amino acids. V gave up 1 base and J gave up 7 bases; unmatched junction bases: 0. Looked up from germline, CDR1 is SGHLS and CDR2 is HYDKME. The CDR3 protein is CASSLTGEQYF. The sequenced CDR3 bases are TGTGCCAGCTCTCTGACTGGGGAACAGTAC.

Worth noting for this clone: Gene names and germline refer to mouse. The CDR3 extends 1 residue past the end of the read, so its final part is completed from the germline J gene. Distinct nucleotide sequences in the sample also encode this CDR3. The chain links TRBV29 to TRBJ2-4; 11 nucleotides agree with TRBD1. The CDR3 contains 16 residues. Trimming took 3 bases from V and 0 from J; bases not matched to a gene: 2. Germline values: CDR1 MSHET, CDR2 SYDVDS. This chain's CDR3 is CASSLGTGGSQNTLYF. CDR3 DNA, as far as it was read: TGTGCTAGCAGTTTGGGGACAGGGGGGAGTCAAAACACCTTGTAC.

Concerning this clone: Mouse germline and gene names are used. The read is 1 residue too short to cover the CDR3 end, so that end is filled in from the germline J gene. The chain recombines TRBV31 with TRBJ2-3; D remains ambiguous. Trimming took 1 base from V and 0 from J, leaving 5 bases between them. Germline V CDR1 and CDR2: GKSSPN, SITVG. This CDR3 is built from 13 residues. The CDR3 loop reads CAWSQGSAETLYF. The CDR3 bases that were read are TGTGCCTGGAGTCAGGGTAGTGCAGAAACGCTGTAT.

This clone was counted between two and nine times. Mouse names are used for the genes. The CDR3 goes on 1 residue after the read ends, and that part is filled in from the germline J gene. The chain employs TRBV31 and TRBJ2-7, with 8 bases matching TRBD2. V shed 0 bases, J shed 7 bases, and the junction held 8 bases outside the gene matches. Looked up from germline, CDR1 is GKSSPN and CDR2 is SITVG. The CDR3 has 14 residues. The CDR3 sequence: CAWSLGGGQKEQYF. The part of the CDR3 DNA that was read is TGTGCCTGGAGTCTAGGGGGGGGGCAGAAGGAACAGTAC.

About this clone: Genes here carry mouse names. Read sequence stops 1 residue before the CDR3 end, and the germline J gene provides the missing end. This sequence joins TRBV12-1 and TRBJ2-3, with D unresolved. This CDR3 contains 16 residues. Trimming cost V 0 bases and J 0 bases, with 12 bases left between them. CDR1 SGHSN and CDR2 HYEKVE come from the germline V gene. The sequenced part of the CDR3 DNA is TGTGCCAGCTCTCTCACCTGGCCGGTTAGTGCAGAAACGCTGTAT. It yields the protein CASSLTWPVSAETLY. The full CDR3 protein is CASSLTWPVSAETLYF.

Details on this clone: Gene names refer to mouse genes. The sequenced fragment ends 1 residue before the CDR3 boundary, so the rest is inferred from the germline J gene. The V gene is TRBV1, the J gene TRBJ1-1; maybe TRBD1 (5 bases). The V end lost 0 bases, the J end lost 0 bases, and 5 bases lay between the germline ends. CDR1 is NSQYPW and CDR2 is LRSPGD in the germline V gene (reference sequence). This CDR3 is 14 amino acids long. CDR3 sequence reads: CTCSADRANTEVFF. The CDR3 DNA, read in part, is TGCACCTGCAGTGCAGACAGGGCAAACACAGAAGTCTTC.

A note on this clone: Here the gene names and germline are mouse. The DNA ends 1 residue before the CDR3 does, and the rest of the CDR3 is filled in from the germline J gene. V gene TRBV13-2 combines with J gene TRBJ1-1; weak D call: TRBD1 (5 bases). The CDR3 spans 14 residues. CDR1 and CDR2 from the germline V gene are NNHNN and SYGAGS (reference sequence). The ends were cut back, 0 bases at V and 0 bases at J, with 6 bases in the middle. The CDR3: CASGDEGSNTEVFF. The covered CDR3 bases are TGTGCCAGCGGTGATGAGGGGTCAAACACAGAAGTCTTC.

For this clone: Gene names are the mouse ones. CDR3 in amino acids: CGARTGANTGQLYF. Partial CDR3 DNA: TGTGGTGCTAGGACTGGGGCAAACACCGGGCAGCTCTAC. This rearrangement joins TRBV20 to TRBJ2-2; 7 nucleotides match TRBD2. Read sequence stops 1 residue before the CDR3 end, and the germline J gene provides the missing end. V shed 2 bases and J 0 bases; nucleotides not matched to a gene: 0. This CDR3 region has 14 residues. Per germline, CDR1 GFQATS and CDR2 STVNSAI.

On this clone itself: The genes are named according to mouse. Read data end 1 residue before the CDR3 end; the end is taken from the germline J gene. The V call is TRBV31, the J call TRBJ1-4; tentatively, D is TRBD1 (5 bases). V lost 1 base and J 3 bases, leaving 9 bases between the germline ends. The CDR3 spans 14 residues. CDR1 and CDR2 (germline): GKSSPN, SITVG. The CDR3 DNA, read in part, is TGTGCCTGGAGTCGGCAGGGCCCCAACGAAAGATTATTT. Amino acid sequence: CAWSRQGPNERLF. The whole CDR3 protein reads CAWSRQGPNERLFF.

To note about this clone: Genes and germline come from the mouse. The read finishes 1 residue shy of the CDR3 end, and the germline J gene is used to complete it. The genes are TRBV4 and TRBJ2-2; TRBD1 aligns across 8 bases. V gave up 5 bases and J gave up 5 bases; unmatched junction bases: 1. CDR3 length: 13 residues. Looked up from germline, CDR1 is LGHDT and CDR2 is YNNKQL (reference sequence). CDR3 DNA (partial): TGTGCCAGCAGCAGGACAGGGACCGGGCAGCTCTAC. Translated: CASSRTGTGQLY. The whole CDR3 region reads CASSRTGTGQLYF.

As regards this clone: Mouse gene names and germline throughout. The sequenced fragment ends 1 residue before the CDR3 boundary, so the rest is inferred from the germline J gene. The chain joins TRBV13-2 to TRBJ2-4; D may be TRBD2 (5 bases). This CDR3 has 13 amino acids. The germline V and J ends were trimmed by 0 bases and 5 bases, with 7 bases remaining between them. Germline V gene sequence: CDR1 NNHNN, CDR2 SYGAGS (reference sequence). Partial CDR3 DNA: TGTGCCAGCGGTGATGCCCTGGGAAACACCTTGTAC. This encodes CASGDALGNTLY. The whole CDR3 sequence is CASGDALGNTLYF.

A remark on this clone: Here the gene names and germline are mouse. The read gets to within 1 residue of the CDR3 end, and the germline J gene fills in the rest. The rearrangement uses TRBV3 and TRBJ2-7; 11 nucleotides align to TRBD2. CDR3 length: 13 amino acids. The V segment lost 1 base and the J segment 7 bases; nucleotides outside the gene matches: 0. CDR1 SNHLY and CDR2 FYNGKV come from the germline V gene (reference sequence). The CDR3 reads CASSLGDWGEQYF. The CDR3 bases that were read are TGTGCCAGCAGCTTAGGGGACTGGGGGGAACAGTAC.

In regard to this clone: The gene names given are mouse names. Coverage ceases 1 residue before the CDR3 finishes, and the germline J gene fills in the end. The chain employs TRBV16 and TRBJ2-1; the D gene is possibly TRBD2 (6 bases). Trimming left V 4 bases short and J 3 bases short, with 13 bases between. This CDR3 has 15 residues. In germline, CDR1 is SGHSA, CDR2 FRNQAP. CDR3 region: CASSSDRLVYAEQFF. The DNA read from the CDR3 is TGTGCAAGCAGCTCGGATAGACTGGTCTATGCTGAGCAGTTC.

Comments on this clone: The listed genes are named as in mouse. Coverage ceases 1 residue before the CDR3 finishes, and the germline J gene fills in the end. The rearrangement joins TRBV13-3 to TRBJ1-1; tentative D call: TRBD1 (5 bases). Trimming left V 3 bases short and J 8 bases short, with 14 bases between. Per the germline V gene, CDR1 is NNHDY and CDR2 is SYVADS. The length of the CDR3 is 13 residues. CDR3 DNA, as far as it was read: TGTGCCAGCAGTGGGGCTTCAGGGCTGGAAGTCTTC. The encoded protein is CASSGASGLEVF. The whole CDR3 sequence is CASSGASGLEVFF.

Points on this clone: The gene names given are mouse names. CDR3 sequence reads: CAWSGDRVYEQYF. The sequenced part of the CDR3 DNA is TGTGCCTGGAGTGGGGACAGGGTCTATGAACAGTAC. The chain links TRBV31 to TRBJ2-7; 9 nucleotides agree with TRBD1. The CDR3 end falls 1 residue outside the read, so it is completed with the germline J gene. After removal of 2 bases from V and 3 bases from J, the junction contained 2 bases not matched to a gene. The CDR3 runs to 13 residues. The germline V gene encodes CDR1 GKSSPN and CDR2 SITVG.

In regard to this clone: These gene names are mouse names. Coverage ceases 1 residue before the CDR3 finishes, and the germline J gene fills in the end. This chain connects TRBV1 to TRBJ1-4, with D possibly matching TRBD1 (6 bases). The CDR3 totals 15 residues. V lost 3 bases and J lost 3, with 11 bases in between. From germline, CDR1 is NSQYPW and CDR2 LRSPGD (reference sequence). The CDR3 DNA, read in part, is TGCACCTGCAGTGCTCCGGGACACACCAACGAAAGATTATTT. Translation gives CTCSAPGHTNERLF. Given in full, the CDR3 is CTCSAPGHTNERLFF.

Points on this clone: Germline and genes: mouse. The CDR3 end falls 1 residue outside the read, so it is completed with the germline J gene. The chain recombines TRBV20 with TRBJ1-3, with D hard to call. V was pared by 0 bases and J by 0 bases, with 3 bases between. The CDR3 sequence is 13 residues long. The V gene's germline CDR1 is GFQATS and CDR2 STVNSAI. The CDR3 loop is CGARESSGNTLYF. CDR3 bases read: TGTGGTGCTAGGGAAAGTTCTGGAAATACGCTCTAT.

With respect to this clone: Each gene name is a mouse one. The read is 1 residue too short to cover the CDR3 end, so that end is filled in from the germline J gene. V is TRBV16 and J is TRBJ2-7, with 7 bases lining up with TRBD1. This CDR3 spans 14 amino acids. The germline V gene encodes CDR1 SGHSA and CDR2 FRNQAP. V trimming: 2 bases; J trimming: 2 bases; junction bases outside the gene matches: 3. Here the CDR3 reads CASSLRGTAYEQYF. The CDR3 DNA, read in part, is TGTGCAAGCAGCTTAAGGGGGACAGCCTATGAACAGTAC.

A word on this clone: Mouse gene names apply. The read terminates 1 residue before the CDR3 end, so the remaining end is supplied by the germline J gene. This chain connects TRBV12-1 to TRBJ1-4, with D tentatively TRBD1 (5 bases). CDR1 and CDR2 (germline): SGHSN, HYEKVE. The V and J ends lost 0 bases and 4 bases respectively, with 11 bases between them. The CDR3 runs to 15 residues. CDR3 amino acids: CASSLEGLFNERLFF. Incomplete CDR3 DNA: TGTGCCAGCTCTCTCGAGGGACTATTCAACGAAAGATTATTT.

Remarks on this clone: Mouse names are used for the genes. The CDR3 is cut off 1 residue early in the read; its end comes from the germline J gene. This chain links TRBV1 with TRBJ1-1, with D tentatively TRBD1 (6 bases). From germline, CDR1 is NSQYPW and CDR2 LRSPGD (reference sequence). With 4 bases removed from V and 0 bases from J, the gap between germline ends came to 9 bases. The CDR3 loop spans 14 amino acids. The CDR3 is CTCSEQGANTEVFF. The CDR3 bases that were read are TGCACCTGCAGTGAACAGGGTGCAAACACAGAAGTCTTC.

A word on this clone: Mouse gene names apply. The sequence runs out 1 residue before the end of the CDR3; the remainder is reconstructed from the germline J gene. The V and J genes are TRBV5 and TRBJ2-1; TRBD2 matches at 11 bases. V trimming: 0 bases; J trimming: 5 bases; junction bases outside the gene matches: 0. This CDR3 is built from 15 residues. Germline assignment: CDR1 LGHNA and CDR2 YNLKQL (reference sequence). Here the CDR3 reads CASSQEDWGDAEQFF. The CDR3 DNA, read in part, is TGTGCCAGCAGCCAAGAGGACTGGGGGGATGCTGAGCAGTTC.

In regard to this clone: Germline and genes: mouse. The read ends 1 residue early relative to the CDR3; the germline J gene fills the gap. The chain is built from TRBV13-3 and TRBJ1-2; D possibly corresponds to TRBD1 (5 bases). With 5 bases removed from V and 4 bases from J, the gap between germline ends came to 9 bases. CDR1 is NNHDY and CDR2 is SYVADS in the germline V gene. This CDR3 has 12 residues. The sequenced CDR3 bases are TGTGCCAGCAGCCTCAGGGCCTCCGACTACACC. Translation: CASSLRASDYT. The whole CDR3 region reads CASSLRASDYTF.

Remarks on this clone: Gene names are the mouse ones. The DNA read from the CDR3 is TGTGCTAGCAGTTACAGGGAGAGCTCCGACTACACC. As protein: CASSYRESSDYT. The full-length CDR3 reads as CASSYRESSDYTF. The rearrangement joins TRBV17 to TRBJ1-2, with D possibly TRBD1 on 6 matching bases. The CDR3 goes on 1 residue after the read ends, and that part is filled in from the germline J gene. This CDR3 contains 13 residues. V lost 5 bases and J 4 bases, leaving 11 bases between the germline ends. From germline, CDR1 is MNHDT and CDR2 YYDKIL.

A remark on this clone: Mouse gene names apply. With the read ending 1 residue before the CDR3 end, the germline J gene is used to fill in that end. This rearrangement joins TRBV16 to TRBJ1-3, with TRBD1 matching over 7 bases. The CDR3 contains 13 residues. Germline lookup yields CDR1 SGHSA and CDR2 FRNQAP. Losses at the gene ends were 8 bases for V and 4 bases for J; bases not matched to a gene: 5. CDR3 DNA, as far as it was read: TGTGCAAGCTCGACAGGGAGAGGAAATACGCTCTAT. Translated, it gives CASSTGRGNTLY. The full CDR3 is CASSTGRGNTLYF.

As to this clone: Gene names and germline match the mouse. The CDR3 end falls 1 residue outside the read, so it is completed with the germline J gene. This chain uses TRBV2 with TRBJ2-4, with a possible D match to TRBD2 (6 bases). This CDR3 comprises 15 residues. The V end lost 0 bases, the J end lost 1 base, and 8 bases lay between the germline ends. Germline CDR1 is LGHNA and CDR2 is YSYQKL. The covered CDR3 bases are TGTGCCAGCAGCCAAGATTGGACTGGTCAAAACACCTTGTAC. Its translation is CASSQDWTGQNTLY. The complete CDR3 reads CASSQDWTGQNTLYF.

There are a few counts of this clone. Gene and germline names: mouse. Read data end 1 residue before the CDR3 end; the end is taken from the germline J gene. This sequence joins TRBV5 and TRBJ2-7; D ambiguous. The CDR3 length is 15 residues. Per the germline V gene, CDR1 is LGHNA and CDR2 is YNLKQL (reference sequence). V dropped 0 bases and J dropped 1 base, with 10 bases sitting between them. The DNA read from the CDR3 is TGTGCCAGCAGCCAAGAAGAGGCAATTTCCTATGAACAGTAC. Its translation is CASSQEEAISYEQY. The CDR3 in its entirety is CASSQEEAISYEQYF.

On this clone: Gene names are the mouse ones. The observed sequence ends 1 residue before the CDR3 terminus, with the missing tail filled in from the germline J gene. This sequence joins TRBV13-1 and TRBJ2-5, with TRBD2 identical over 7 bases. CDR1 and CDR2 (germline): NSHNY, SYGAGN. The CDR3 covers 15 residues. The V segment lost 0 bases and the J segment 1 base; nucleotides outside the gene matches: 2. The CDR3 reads CASSDAGGDQDTQYF. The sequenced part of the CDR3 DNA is TGTGCCAGCAGTGATGCCGGGGGGGACCAAGACACCCAGTAC.

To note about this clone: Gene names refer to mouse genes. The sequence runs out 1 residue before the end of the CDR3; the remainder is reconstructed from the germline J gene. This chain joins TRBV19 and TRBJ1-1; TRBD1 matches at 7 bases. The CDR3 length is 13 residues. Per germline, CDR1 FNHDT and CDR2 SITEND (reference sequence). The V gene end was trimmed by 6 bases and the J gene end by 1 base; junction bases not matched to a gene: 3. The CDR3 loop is CASTGTENTEVFF. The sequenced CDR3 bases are TGTGCCAGCACCGGGACAGAAAACACAGAAGTCTTC.

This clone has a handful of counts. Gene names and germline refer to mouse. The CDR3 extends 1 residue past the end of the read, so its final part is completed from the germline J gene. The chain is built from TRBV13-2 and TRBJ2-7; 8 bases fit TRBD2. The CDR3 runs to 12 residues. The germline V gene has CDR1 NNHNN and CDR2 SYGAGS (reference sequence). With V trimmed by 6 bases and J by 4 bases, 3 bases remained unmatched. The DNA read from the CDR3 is TGTGCCAGCGAATGGGGGGGGTATGAACAGTAC. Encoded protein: CASEWGGYEQY. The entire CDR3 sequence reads CASEWGGYEQYF.

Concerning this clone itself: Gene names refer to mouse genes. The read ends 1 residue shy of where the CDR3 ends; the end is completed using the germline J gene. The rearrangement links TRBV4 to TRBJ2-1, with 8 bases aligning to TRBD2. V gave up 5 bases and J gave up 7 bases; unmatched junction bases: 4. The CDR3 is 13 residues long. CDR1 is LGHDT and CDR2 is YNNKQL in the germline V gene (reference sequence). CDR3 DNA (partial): TGTGCCAGCAGCCGGGACTGGCGGGCTGAGCAGTTC. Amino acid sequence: CASSRDWRAEQF. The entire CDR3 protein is CASSRDWRAEQFF.